A selection of T cell receptor beta chains follows, all from one sample in a study of T cell changes during pregnancy in multiple sclerosis. Clones were sequenced by immunoSEQ multiplex PCR, and TCRdb holds only the in-frame ones, with some missing. The sample shows tens of thousands of clones, approximately 89% of them seen only once. This material consisted of CD8+ T cells from peripheral blood mononuclear cells, taken in the first trimester of pregnancy. These receptor sequences come from a female donor with multiple sclerosis, enrolled in a pregnancy study. Each CDR3 is given with its conserved first and last residue. A D gene is named only where the DNA matches it firmly. Expanded clones get a size class; other rows say once, few or many, or leave the size out.

J	D	V	size	CDR3	DNA
TRBJ2-1	NA	TRBV7-2	NA	CASSLRLGPREFF	TGTGCCAGCAGCCTCAGGTTGGGTCCTCGTGAGTTCTTC
TRBJ1-2	TRBD1	TRBV6-5	NA	CASSYTGGTHGYTF	TGTGCCAGCAGTTACACAGGGGGCACGCATGGCTACACCTTC
TRBJ2-7	TRBD1	TRBV28	NA	CASSYRTGYYEQYF	TGTGCCAGCAGTTACCGGACAGGTTACTACGAGCAGTACTTC
TRBJ2-3	NA	TRBV14	NA	CASSQGSRQTSTDTQYF	TGTGCCAGCAGCCAAGGTTCCCGGCAGACTAGCACAGATACGCAGTATTTT
TRBJ2-3	TRBD2	TRBV29-1	NA	CSVDLREWDDTQYF	TGCAGCGTTGATCTGCGGGAGTGGGACGATACGCAGTATTTT
TRBJ1-4	TRBD1	TRBV5-6	NA	CASSLAGQGLINEKLFF	TGTGCCAGCAGCTTGGCCGGACAGGGGTTAATTAATGAAAAACTGTTTTTT
TRBJ2-5	TRBD1	TRBV29-1	NA	CSVDSAGQGAWETQYF	TGCAGCGTTGATTCTGCCGGACAGGGGGCTTGGGAGACCCAGTACTTC
TRBJ2-7	TRBD1	TRBV19	NA	CASSMSRTGYYEQYF	TGTGCCAGTAGTATGTCGAGGACAGGGTACTACGAGCAGTACTTC
TRBJ2-1	TRBD2	TRBV7-7	once	CASSETSVNEQFF	TGTGCTAGCAGCGAGACTAGCGTAAATGAGCAGTTCTTC
TRBJ2-1	NA	TRBV5-1	NA	CASSYVESETNEQFF	TGCGCCAGCAGCTACGTGGAGAGCGAGACTAATGAGCAGTTCTTC
TRBJ2-7	NA	TRBV4-1	NA	CASTNTEGAYEQYF	TGCGCCAGCACCAACACCGAGGGTGCCTACGAGCAGTACTTC
TRBJ2-3	NA	TRBV2	NA	CASSEEFGTSTDTQYF	TGTGCCAGCAGTGAAGAGTTTGGGACTAGCACAGATACGCAGTATTTT
TRBJ2-7	NA	TRBV27	NA	CASSQQGIPDEQYF	TGTGCCAGCAGCCAACAGGGAATTCCGGACGAGCAGTACTTC
TRBJ2-5	TRBD2	TRBV5-4	NA	CASSAGTSDETQYF	TGTGCCAGCAGCGCCGGGACTAGCGACGAGACCCAGTACTTC
TRBJ2-7	TRBD1	TRBV2	NA	CASSGFETGVEQYF	TGTGCCAGCAGTGGATTCGAGACAGGGGTCGAGCAGTACTTC
TRBJ2-7	NA	TRBV11-2	NA	CASSLESRASYEQYF	TGTGCCAGCAGCTTAGAATCCCGAGCCTCCTACGAGCAGTACTTC